Listed below are T cell receptor beta chains from one sample, sequenced in a study of blood T cell repertoires in COVID-19. The table came from immunoSEQ multiplex PCR; TCRdb's copy has only in-frame clones and leaves some out. The sample carries 450,000 or so clones, about 87% recorded once. Sequenced material: peripheral blood. The receptors were sampled from a man aged 18 to 29 with COVID-19, enrolled during active disease. Both conserved end residues are part of each CDR3. A D gene is named only where the DNA matches it firmly. The size field is filled for only some rows; it gives once, few, many or a size class.

J gene	V gene	D gene	clone size	CDR3 protein	CDR3 DNA
TRBJ1-6	TRBV7-2	.	.	CASRPRTANSPLHF	TGTGCCAGCAGACCTAGGACAGCTAATTCACCCCTCCACTTT
TRBJ1-6	TRBV6-5	.	.	CASSQKDSPNSPLHF	TGTGCCAGCAGTCAAAAGGACAGTCCTAATTCACCCCTCCACTTT
TRBJ1-5	TRBV15	.	.	CATSRGGGVGNQPQHF	TGTGCCACCAGCAGAGGAGGAGGGGTTGGGAATCAGCCCCAGCATTTT
TRBJ2-1	TRBV5-1	.	once	CASSWTTQRNEQFF	TGCGCCAGCAGCTGGACTACCCAACGTAATGAGCAGTTCTTC
TRBJ2-7	TRBV7-8	TRBD2	.	CASTTPERGYEQYF	TGTGCCAGCACTACACCCGAGCGGGGCTACGAGCAGTACTTC
TRBJ2-2	TRBV3-1/TRBV3-2	TRBD1	.	CASSQPTGGDTGELFF	TGTGCCAGCAGCCAACCTACAGGGGGCGACACCGGGGAGCTGTTTTTT
TRBJ2-7	TRBV15	TRBD2	many	CATRTLAGFGEQYF	TGTGCCACCAGGACACTAGCGGGGTTCGGCGAGCAGTACTTC
TRBJ1-2	TRBV6-5	TRBD1	.	CASSSGQAGGYTF	TGTGCCAGCAGTTCTGGACAGGCGGGGGGCTACACCTTC
TRBJ2-5	TRBV30	.	.	CAWSLRGETQYF	TGTGCCTGGAGCTTGAGGGGGGAGACCCAGTACTTC
TRBJ2-4	TRBV7-9	TRBD1	.	CASSTDGTGVAKNIQYF	TGTGCCAGCAGCACCGACGGGACAGGGGTAGCCAAAAACATTCAGTACTTC
TRBJ2-2	TRBV27	TRBD1	.	CASSSLDRVGTGELFF	TGTGCCAGCAGTTCTCTGGACAGGGTTGGTACCGGGGAGCTGTTTTTT
TRBJ1-5	TRBV29-1	TRBD1	once	CSVGTGAEQPQHF	TGCAGCGTCGGGACAGGGGCGGAACAGCCCCAGCATTTT
TRBJ1-3	TRBV11-2	.	.	CASSFAGGTGNTIYF	TGTGCCAGCAGCTTCGCCGGGGGGACTGGAAACACCATATATTTT
TRBJ2-7	TRBV5-6	.	.	CASSSTGYLSYEQYF	TGTGCCAGCAGCAGCACAGGGTACCTGTCCTACGAGCAGTACTTC
TRBJ2-7	TRBV5-1	.	.	CASSLEPVYEQYF	TGCGCCAGCAGCTTGGAACCAGTCTACGAGCAGTACTTC
TRBJ1-1	TRBV7-8	TRBD1	.	CASSLGGQGGLTEAFF	TGTGCCAGCAGCTTAGGAGGACAGGGGGGTCTCACTGAAGCTTTCTTT
TRBJ2-3	TRBV11-3	TRBD2	.	CASSFEAGRTDTQYF	TGTGCCAGCAGCTTTGAAGCGGGACGCACAGATACGCAGTATTTT
TRBJ2-5	TRBV5-4	TRBD2	.	CASSLTSERETQYF	TGTGCCAGCAGCTTGACTAGCGAGCGAGAGACCCAGTACTTC
TRBJ2-3	TRBV12-5	TRBD2	.	CASGLVLRRTSGGSTDTQYF	TGTGCTAGTGGTTTGGTCCTTAGACGGACTAGCGGGGGGTCCACAGATACGCAGTATTTT
TRBJ1-1	TRBV7-9	TRBD1	.	CASSKGAAEAFF	TGTGCCAGCAGTAAGGGGGCGGCTGAAGCTTTCTTT
TRBJ2-1	TRBV30	TRBD1	.	CAWQRQGFYNEQFF	TGTGCCTGGCAAAGACAGGGTTTCTACAATGAGCAGTTCTTC
TRBJ1-2	TRBV5-1	.	.	CASSLNVEILDGYTF	TGCGCCAGCAGCTTGAATGTGGAAATACTAGATGGCTACACCTTC
TRBJ2-2	TRBV27	TRBD1	.	CASSFGTVVSTGELFF	TGTGCCAGCAGTTTTGGGACAGTAGTGTCCACCGGGGAGCTGTTTTTT
TRBJ2-7	TRBV7-9	.	.	CASSNQGNVQYF	TGTGCCAGCAGCAACCAGGGGAATGTGCAGTACTTC
TRBJ2-5	TRBV11-3	.	.	CASSSSRQETQYF	TGTGCCAGCAGCTCCTCGAGACAAGAGACCCAGTACTTC
TRBJ2-7	TRBV30	TRBD1	.	CAWSPSGTGGLGQYF	TGTGCCTGGAGTCCGTCCGGGACAGGGGGCTTAGGGCAGTACTTC
TRBJ2-5	TRBV7-2	.	.	CASSFGTANLQETQYF	TGTGCCAGCAGCTTCGGGACTGCCAACCTCCAAGAGACCCAGTACTTC
TRBJ2-7	TRBV10-1	TRBD2	.	CASSPAGTSGNDEQYF	TGCGCCAGCAGTCCGGCCGGGACTAGCGGGAACGACGAGCAGTACTTC
TRBJ2-7	TRBV15	.	few	CATSDSRTYEQYF	TGTGCCACCAGCGACAGTCGTACCTACGAGCAGTACTTC
TRBJ2-7	TRBV12-3/TRBV12-4	.	once	CASSLYRPHEQYF	TGTGCCAGCAGCCTCTACAGGCCCCACGAGCAGTACTTC
TRBJ1-1	TRBV2	.	.	CASRPTPQNTEAFF	TGTGCCAGCAGGCCTACCCCCCAGAACACTGAAGCTTTCTTT
TRBJ2-2	TRBV9	TRBD2	once	CASSVGSSGIVGFTGELFF	TGTGCCAGCAGCGTAGGGTCTAGCGGGATCGTTGGGTTCACCGGGGAGCTGTTTTTT
TRBJ2-6	TRBV5-4	TRBD2	once	CASSYGLAGISGANVLTF	TGTGCCAGCAGCTACGGACTAGCGGGAATCTCTGGGGCCAACGTCCTGACTTTC
TRBJ2-2	TRBV24-1	.	.	CATSDLVASNTGELFF	TGTGCCACCAGTGATTTGGTGGCATCGAACACCGGGGAGCTGTTTTTT
TRBJ2-3	TRBV5-4	TRBD2	.	CASSLATGGPGRGDTQYF	TGTGCCAGCAGCTTGGCCACGGGGGGGCCAGGTCGGGGAGATACGCAGTATTTT
TRBJ2-2	TRBV4-1	TRBD1	.	CASSQGGHRGDTGELFF	TGCGCCAGCAGCCAAGGGGGTCACAGGGGAGACACCGGGGAGCTGTTTTTT
TRBJ1-2	TRBV6-5	TRBD1	.	CASRGRQGGSGYTF	TGTGCCAGCAGGGGACGACAGGGGGGAAGTGGCTACACCTTC
TRBJ1-4	TRBV7-9	TRBD1	.	CASSKTGTNEKLFF	TGTGCCAGCAGCAAGACAGGGACTAATGAAAAACTGTTTTTT
TRBJ2-1	TRBV29-1	TRBD1	.	CSVEDPFIGTATYNEQFF	TGCAGCGTTGAAGACCCTTTTATCGGGACAGCTACCTACAATGAGCAGTTCTTC
TRBJ1-2	TRBV18	TRBD1	.	CASSTSGQANGYTF	TGTGCCAGCTCAACTTCCGGACAGGCAAATGGCTACACCTTC
TRBJ2-5	TRBV19	TRBD1	.	CASSIIGGRGRETQYF	TGTGCCAGTAGTATAATCGGCGGCAGGGGGCGAGAGACCCAGTACTTC
TRBJ2-3	TRBV7-2	.	.	CASSLAPLLAPDLSTDTQYF	TGTGCCAGCAGCTTAGCCCCTCTTTTAGCGCCGGATCTGAGCACAGATACGCAGTATTTT